This T cell receptor (beta chain) was captured by sequencing in a study of cytomegalovirus exposure and HLA in healthy donors. Per germline, CDR1 SGHAT and CDR2 FQNNGV. Trimming removed 5 bases from V and 4 bases from J, with 15 bases in between. The CDR3 contains 14 residues. Data came from immunoSEQ multiplex PCR; TCRdb stores just in-frame clones and leaves some out. The data contain 150,000 to 200,000 clones, under 90% of them singletons. The source is a woman under 30 in good health and CMV-seropositive. What was sequenced was PBMCs. The chain employs TRBV11-2 and TRBJ2-7; D might be TRBD2 (6 bases). CDR3 nucleotide sequence: TGTGCCAGCAGCCTAGGGACTCGTAGATACGAGCAGTACTTC. Amino acid sequence: CASSLGTRRYEQYF.